These T cell receptor beta chains were read from a single sample in a study of blood T cell repertoires in COVID-19. Method: immunoSEQ multiplex PCR; TCRdb's copy keeps in-frame clones and lacks some. The sample lists approximately 200,000 clones, 86% occurring once. Sequencing was carried out using peripheral blood. The source is a woman aged 25 to 39 with active or convalescent COVID-19. Each CDR3 is given with its conserved first and last residue. The D gene is left open where the match is weak. Rows give clone size only sometimes, using once, few, many, or a class for an expanded clone.

DNA	CDR3	size	D	J	V
TGCGCCAGCAGCTGGGGGCAGGGCGTCTATGGCTACACCTTC	CASSWGQGVYGYTF	-	-	TRBJ1-2	TRBV5-1
TGTGCCAGCAGTTACTCGAGGGATAATTCACCCCTCCACTTT	CASSYSRDNSPLHF	-	-	TRBJ1-6	TRBV6-5
TGTGCCAGCAGCACCGGACAGGGGTGGACTGAAGCTTTCTTT	CASSTGQGWTEAFF	-	TRBD1	TRBJ1-1	TRBV13
TGTGCCAGCAGCTTACGACAGGGGAACACCGGGGAGCTGTTTTTT	CASSLRQGNTGELFF	-	TRBD1	TRBJ2-2	TRBV7-9
TGTGCCAGCAGCCAAGTGGACAGGGACTACTATGGCTACACCTTC	CASSQVDRDYYGYTF	-	TRBD1	TRBJ1-2	TRBV14
TGTGCCAGCAGCCTAGCGACCTACGAGCAGTACTTC	CASSLATYEQYF	-	-	TRBJ2-7	TRBV3-1/TRBV3-2
TGTGCCAGCACGGGACAGGAAGACTATGGCTACACCTTC	CASTGQEDYGYTF	-	TRBD1	TRBJ1-2	TRBV2
TGCGCCAGCAGCGGAACCGGGACTAGCTCCTACGAGCAGTACTTC	CASSGTGTSSYEQYF	once	TRBD2	TRBJ2-7	TRBV5-1
TGTGCCATCAAATCGGGGACAGGGGTTACTGAAGCTTTCTTT	CAIKSGTGVTEAFF	-	TRBD1	TRBJ1-1	TRBV10-3
TGCAGTGCTAGTGGGACAGGTGCCTACGAGCAGTACTTC	CSASGTGAYEQYF	-	TRBD1	TRBJ2-7	TRBV20-1
TGTGCCACCAGGAGGGCCGGGTATACTGAAGCTTTCTTT	CATRRAGYTEAFF	-	-	TRBJ1-1	TRBV15
TGTGCCAGCAGTGAATCCGGGACTAGCTACAATGAGCAGTTCTTC	CASSESGTSYNEQFF	once	TRBD2	TRBJ2-1	TRBV6-1
TGTGCCAGCAGCGATCAGGACAGGGAGGACACCGGGGAGCTGTTTTTT	CASSDQDREDTGELFF	-	TRBD1	TRBJ2-2	TRBV2
TGTGCCACCAGTGATCGACAGGGGGGGTTTGAGGAGCAGTACTTC	CATSDRQGGFEEQYF	once	TRBD1	TRBJ2-7	TRBV24-1
TGTGCCAGCAGTTCCATAATCTTCAGGGGGCCGAACACCGGGGAGCTGTTTTTT	CASSSIIFRGPNTGELFF	-	TRBD1	TRBJ2-2	TRBV27
TGTGCCAGCAGCCATGAAACGGGACAGGGGTTAGCTAACTATGGCTACACCTTC	CASSHETGQGLANYGYTF	-	TRBD1	TRBJ1-2	TRBV3-1/TRBV3-2
TGTGCCAGCAGCGTAGCTTGGGACAGGGGCTACGAGCAGTACTTC	CASSVAWDRGYEQYF	-	TRBD1	TRBJ2-7	TRBV9
TGTGCCAGCAGCCCCGACAGGGCCTTAGGTGAAAAACTGTTTTTT	CASSPDRALGEKLFF	-	TRBD1	TRBJ1-4	TRBV3-1/TRBV3-2
TGTGCCAGCAGTTTATCGGGGGGGAACGAGCAGTACTTC	CASSLSGGNEQYF	-	TRBD2	TRBJ2-7	TRBV27
TGTGCCAGCAGAAATCCGGGACAGGGGCCCTACGAGCAGTACTTC	CASRNPGQGPYEQYF	-	-	TRBJ2-7	TRBV21-1
TGTGCCAGCAGCCAAAGGACTAGCGGCCCGTACGAGCAGTACTTC	CASSQRTSGPYEQYF	-	TRBD2	TRBJ2-7	TRBV4-2
TGTGCCAGCAGCTTAGGGTCTAGCAGGCCTAGCACAGATACGCAGTATTTT	CASSLGSSRPSTDTQYF	once	-	TRBJ2-3	TRBV7-9
TGTGCCAGCAGTGACTCGACAGGGGGGCGAACTGAAGCTTTCTTT	CASSDSTGGRTEAFF	-	TRBD1	TRBJ1-1	TRBV6-4
TGTGCCAGCAGCTTGGGGGAGTATGAAAAACTGTTTTTT	CASSLGEYEKLFF	-	-	TRBJ1-4	TRBV5-5
TGTGCCAGCAGTTTACTCTCGGAGGTTGGTGGCTACACCTTC	CASSLLSEVGGYTF	-	-	TRBJ1-2	TRBV28
TGTGCCAGCAGAAGCCGGACTAGCGGGGGCTACGAGCAGTACTTC	CASRSRTSGGYEQYF	-	TRBD2	TRBJ2-7	TRBV28
TGTGCCAGCAGTCGCACTAGCAGCCGCAATGAGCAGTTCTTC	CASSRTSSRNEQFF	-	-	TRBJ2-1	TRBV6-5
TGTGCCAGCAGTGATGAGGAATATCAGCCCCAGCATTTT	CASSDEEYQPQHF	few	-	TRBJ1-5	TRBV2
TGTGCCAGCAGCCAACGAACAGGGAATTCCTACGAGCAGTACTTC	CASSQRTGNSYEQYF	-	-	TRBJ2-7	TRBV14
TGTGCCAGTTCTGCCGTCCACGGAGACGAGCAGTACTTC	CASSAVHGDEQYF	-	-	TRBJ2-7	TRBV19
TGTGCCAGCAGCTCGGCGGTGGCTCCCAGCTATGGCTACACCTTC	CASSSAVAPSYGYTF	-	-	TRBJ1-2	TRBV13
TGTGCCAGCAGCTTAAAGGCGACTGTACTATCCTATGAAAAACTGTTTTTT	CASSLKATVLSYEKLFF	-	-	TRBJ1-4	TRBV11-2
TGTGCCAGCAGCTTCGAGGGCAGCAACTATGGCTACACCTTC	CASSFEGSNYGYTF	-	-	TRBJ1-2	TRBV7-9
TGTGCCACCCTAAGGGACAGGGGCTATGGCTACACCTTC	CATLRDRGYGYTF	few	TRBD1	TRBJ1-2	TRBV11-2
TGTGCCAGCAGTTCCCCAGCGGCCAACACCGGGGAGCTGTTTTTT	CASSSPAANTGELFF	-	-	TRBJ2-2	TRBV6-6
TGTGCCAGCAGTTTAAGGGGCAGGTACACTGAAGCTTTCTTT	CASSLRGRYTEAFF	-	-	TRBJ1-1	TRBV28